These 20 T cell receptor beta chains were sequenced from one sample in a study of control samples from healthy donors and cancer patients. Repertoires were generated with immunoSEQ multiplex PCR, while TCRdb's copy carries only in-frame clones and drops some. The sample has tens of thousands of clones; around 85% are singletons. The material sequenced was PBMCs. The receptors here all came from a man aged 70-80 years with lung cancer.

In its sample, this clone was seen once. This chain uses TRBV7-8 with TRBJ1-2, with D uncertain. With 1 base removed from V and 2 bases from J, the gap between germline ends came to 8 bases. Germline CDR1 is SGHVS and CDR2 is FQNEAQ. The CDR3 loop spans 14 amino acids. The CDR3 sequence: CASSLDGLNYGYTF. The CDR3 bases are TGTGCCAGCAGCTTAGATGGCCTAAACTATGGCTACACCTTC. Using reference TRBV7-8 and TRBJ1-2 for the parts outside the CDR3, the full variable domain is GAGVSQSPRYKVAKRGQDVALRCDPISGHVSLFWYQQALGQGPEFLTYFQNEAQLDKSGLPSDRFFAERPEGSVSTLKIQRTQQEDSAVYLCASSLDGLNYGYTFGSGTRLTVV.

This chain links TRBV6-5 with TRBJ1-6; D perhaps matches TRBD1 (6 bases). Trimming left V 6 bases short and J 6 bases short, with 12 bases between. This CDR3 region has 14 residues. Germline lookup yields CDR1 MNHEY and CDR2 SVGAGI. This CDR3 is CASRGGGGNSPLHF. The CDR3 DNA follows: TGTGCCAGCAGGGGAGGGGGGGGTAATTCACCCCTCCACTTT.

CDR3 sequence reads: CASSQQVNYGYTF. CDR3 sequence (DNA): TGTGCCAGCAGTCAACAGGTGAACTATGGCTACACCTTC. The V and J genes are TRBV12-3 or TRBV12-4 and TRBJ1-2; possibly TRBD1 for D (5 bases). V was shortened by 5 bases and J by 2 bases, with 9 bases between the two germline ends. This CDR3 spans 13 amino acids.

V usage is TRBV27 and J usage is TRBJ2-7; TRBD2 might be the D (5 bases). The CDR3 runs to 14 residues. Trimming took off 6 bases at V and 1 base at J, with 13 bases between the two ends. Germline V gene data show CDR1 as MNHEY and CDR2 as SMNVEV (reference sequence). The CDR3 DNA sequence: TGTGCCAGCAGGTCCAATCGGGATTCCTACGAGCAGTACTTC. Translating it yields CASRSNRDSYEQYF.

The gene calls are TRBV19 and TRBJ1-6, with TRBD1 as a possible D gene (5 bases). The CDR3 has 14 residues. The V gene's germline CDR1 is LNHDA and CDR2 SQIVND (reference sequence). Trimming cost V 4 bases and J 6 bases, with 10 bases left between them. CDR3 sequence (DNA): TGTGCCAGTAGTACATCAGGGACTAATTCACCCCTCCACTTT. It codes for CASSTSGTNSPLHF.

The chain joins TRBV18 to TRBJ1-3; 7 bases align to TRBD1. The V gene's germline CDR1 is KGHSH and CDR2 LQKENI. The CDR3 runs 14 residues. J lost 3 bases, V lost 4 bases, and 3 bases had no gene match. The CDR3 nucleotides are TGTGCCAGCTCACAGAGACAGGGTGGAAACACCATATATTTT. This encodes CASSQRQGGNTIYF.

This sequence joins TRBV4-3 and TRBJ1-2; perhaps TRBD1 as D (6 bases). Trimming stripped 4 bases from V and 1 base from J, with 10 bases between. This CDR3 contains 14 residues. Per the germline V gene, CDR1 is LGHNA and CDR2 is YSLEER. In DNA, the CDR3 is TGCGCCAGCAGCCCGGACAGCTTTAACTATGGCTACACCTTC. This sequence encodes CASSPDSFNYGYTF.

This clone was counted a single time. The rearrangement links TRBV5-6 to TRBJ1-6, with D hard to call. The V end lost 4 bases, the J end lost 7 bases, and 6 bases lay between the germline ends. The CDR3 runs to 12 residues. The V gene's germline CDR1 is SGHDT and CDR2 YYEEEE. CDR3 amino acids: CASSRGNSPLHF. CDR3 in DNA: TGTGCCAGCAGCCGCGGGAATTCACCCCTCCACTTT.

The chain links TRBV10-3 to TRBJ2-7; a possible D gene is TRBD2 (6 bases). Looked up from germline, CDR1 is ENHRY and CDR2 is SYGVKD. V dropped 9 bases and J dropped 5 bases, with 14 bases sitting between them. The CDR3 has 12 residues. CDR3 sequence reads: CAIHRGGDEQYF. The DNA of the CDR3 is TGTGCCATTCATCGGGGAGGAGACGAGCAGTACTTC.

The chain carries TRBV19 and TRBJ2-3; perhaps TRBD2 as D (5 bases). Germline CDR1 and CDR2: LNHDA and SQIVND (reference sequence). CDR3 length: 13 residues. V lost 3 bases and J lost 4, with 8 bases in between. CDR3 sequence: CASSIGVADTQYF. CDR3 nucleotides: TGTGCCAGTAGTATCGGGGTCGCAGATACGCAGTATTTT.

The chain carries TRBV5-1 and TRBJ2-3; 10 bases align to TRBD2. The CDR3 length is 18 residues. The junction had 15 bases not matched to a gene; V was cut back by 4 bases and J by 4 bases. Germline assignment: CDR1 SGHRS and CDR2 YFSETQ. The CDR3 DNA sequence: TGCGCCAGCAGCAGTCCTAGCGGGGGTCCGGTTTTCCCAGATACGCAGTATTTT. It translates to CASSSPSGGPVFPDTQYF.

The chain combines TRBV12-3 or TRBV12-4 with TRBJ2-1, with no clear D. V lost 3 bases to trimming and J lost 4 bases, with 7 bases between them. This CDR3 comprises 13 residues. The CDR3 DNA sequence: TGTGCCAGCAGTTTTGCCGGGTACAATGAGCAGTTCTTC. It translates to CASSFAGYNEQFF.

Comments on this clone: The same CDR3 can be traced to other DNA sequences in this sample. This sequence joins TRBV19 and TRBJ2-3, with D maybe TRBD2 (6 bases). The CDR3 length is 15 residues. With 3 bases removed from V and 2 bases from J, the gap between germline ends came to 12 bases. CDR1 is LNHDA, CDR2 SQIVND, per germline (reference sequence). DNA of the CDR3: TGTGCCAGTAGTATCGGGAGAGTCTCCACAGATACGCAGTATTTT. Its translation: CASSIGRVSTDTQYF.

The table lists this clone with a count of one. The rearrangement uses TRBV19 and TRBJ1-1, with 11 bases matching TRBD1. CDR1 is LNHDA, CDR2 SQIVND, per germline (reference sequence). The length of the CDR3 is 18 residues. V shed 7 bases and J 3 bases; nucleotides not matched to a gene: 16. The CDR3 loop reads CASTHKRTGGPWDTEAFF. In DNA form, the CDR3 reads TGTGCCAGTACCCATAAGCGGACAGGGGGCCCGTGGGACACTGAAGCTTTCTTT.

The chain combines TRBV6-4 with TRBJ2-1, with 9 bases identical to TRBD2. CDR1 and CDR2 from the germline V gene are MRHNA and SNTAGT. J lost 7 bases, V lost 2 bases, and 12 bases had no gene match. This CDR3 has 17 amino acids. The CDR3 region has the DNA TGTGCCAGCAGTGACGGACGAGGAGCGGGGGGCAGGAATGAGCAGTTCTTC. It yields the protein CASSDGRGAGGRNEQFF.

The rearrangement uses TRBV12-3 or TRBV12-4 and TRBJ1-1, with TRBD1 as a possible D gene (5 bases). This CDR3 contains 13 residues. V was shortened by 5 bases and J by 3 bases, with 10 bases between the two germline ends. The CDR3: CASSRREDTEAFF. The CDR3 nucleotides read TGTGCCAGCAGTCGCAGGGAGGACACTGAAGCTTTCTTT.

V is TRBV19 and J is TRBJ1-2; D unclear. The CDR3 extends over 13 amino acids. The V end lost 6 bases, the J end lost 4 bases, and 12 bases lay between the germline ends. CDR1 and CDR2 from the germline V gene are LNHDA and SQIVND (reference sequence). CDR3 nucleotide sequence: TGTGCCAGTAGGTCCACGGGGATCTATGGCTACACCTTC. It translates to CASRSTGIYGYTF.

The chain has TRBV18 and TRBJ1-2; 8 positions match TRBD1. With V trimmed by 3 bases and J by 6 bases, 9 bases remained unmatched. Germline assignment: CDR1 KGHSH and CDR2 LQKENI. The CDR3 spans 15 residues. The CDR3 sequence is CASSPRTGREDGYTF. CDR3 coding DNA: TGTGCCAGCTCACCTAGGACAGGGAGGGAGGATGGCTACACCTTC.

The chain joins TRBV6-1 to TRBJ2-3, with no clear D. The CDR3 runs 11 residues. Trimming shortened V by 2 bases and J by 6 bases, and 3 bases separated the two germline ends. Germline loops: CDR1 MNHNS, CDR2 SASEGT. Here the CDR3 reads CASSEFDTQYF. The CDR3 nucleotides are TGTGCCAGCAGTGAATTCGATACGCAGTATTTT.

This chain links TRBV7-6 with TRBJ2-5; 7 bases fit TRBD1. The CDR3 sequence is 17 residues long. The germline V gene has CDR1 SGHVS and CDR2 FNYEAQ. Germline trimming cut 5 bases from V and 5 bases from J; bases unmatched to any gene: 17. The CDR3, as DNA: TGTGCCAGCAGCCCTGACTCAACGGGACAGTTACTCGAGACCCAGTACTTC. Its protein product is CASSPDSTGQLLETQYF. The full variable domain, completed using reference TRBV7-6 and TRBJ2-5, is GAGVSQSPRYKVTKRGQDVALRCDPISGHVSLYWYRQALGQGPEFLTYFNYEAQQDKSGLPNDRFSAERPEGSISTLTIQRTEQRDSAMYRCASSPDSTGQLLETQYFGPGTRLLVL.